Shown below are 24 T cell receptor beta chains from a single sample sequenced in a study of T cell responses to AZD1222 COVID-19 vaccine. Here immunoSEQ multiplex PCR was the method, and the copy in TCRdb shows in-frame clones only, minus some. This repertoire shows tens of thousands of clones, 80% to 90% found once; its top ten account for less than 3.5%. This specimen was peripheral blood, taken 28 days after the second AZD1222 dose. The receptors stem from an adult who received the AZD1222 COVID-19 vaccine.

The V gene is TRBV5-6, the J gene TRBJ1-5, with unresolved D. CDR3 size: 13 residues. The V and J ends lost 0 bases and 4 bases respectively, with 5 bases between them. Germline V lookup: CDR1 SGHDT, CDR2 YYEEEE. The CDR3: CASSLDGNQPQHF. CDR3 sequence (DNA): TGTGCCAGCAGCTTGGACGGGAATCAGCCCCAGCATTTT.

The rearrangement joins TRBV5-6 to TRBJ2-7; no definite D call. The germline V gene has CDR1 SGHDT and CDR2 YYEEEE. V was cut by 3 bases and J by 4 bases, with 11 bases left in between. The CDR3 totals 13 residues. CDR3 coding DNA: TGTGCCAGCAGCTCTATGGACGGATACGAGCAGTACTTC. Amino acid sequence: CASSSMDGYEQYF. The whole variable domain, remainder taken from reference TRBV5-6 and TRBJ2-7, is DAGVTQSPTHLIKTRGQQVTLRCSPKSGHDTVSWYQQALGQGPQFIFQYYEEEERQRGNFPDRFSGHQFPNYSSELNVNALLLGDSALYLCASSSMDGYEQYFGPGTRLTVT.

V is TRBV5-1 and J is TRBJ1-2; TRBD1 might be the D (6 bases). V was cut by 0 bases and J by 6 bases, with 15 bases left in between. The CDR3 covers 15 residues. Germline V gene lookup returns CDR1 SGHRS and CDR2 YFSETQ. The CDR3, as DNA: TGCGCCAGCAGCTTGGGGGCAGGGGTGTTCGATGGCTACACCTTC. Protein: CASSLGAGVFDGYTF.

This sequence joins TRBV19 and TRBJ2-2; TRBD1 matches at 9 bases. The germline V gene encodes CDR1 LNHDA and CDR2 SQIVND (reference sequence). This CDR3 has 15 amino acids. Trimming took 5 bases from V and 4 from J; bases not matched to a gene: 5. This CDR3 is CASSPGTGITGELFF. The CDR3 DNA reads TGTGCCAGTAGTCCCGGGACAGGGATCACCGGGGAGCTGTTTTTT.

V is TRBV4-2 and J is TRBJ1-5; possibly TRBD1 for D (6 bases). This CDR3 comprises 17 residues. Looked up from germline, CDR1 is LGHNA and CDR2 is YNFKEQ. Trimming pared 3 bases from V and 0 bases from J, leaving 15 bases between. DNA for the CDR3: TGTGCCAGCAGCCAGGGGACCGGGACAATTAGCAATCAGCCCCAGCATTTT. It translates to CASSQGTGTISNQPQHF.

This chain links TRBV10-2 with TRBJ1-1; TRBD1 aligns across 8 bases. V shed 6 bases and J 1 base; nucleotides not matched to a gene: 4. Germline CDR1 is WSHSY and CDR2 is SAAADI. There are 14 residues in the CDR3. The CDR3 is CASRGTGRNTEAFF. The DNA of the CDR3 is TGCGCCAGCAGGGGGACAGGACGGAACACTGAAGCTTTCTTT.

This rearrangement joins TRBV7-3 to TRBJ2-1; tentative D call: TRBD1 (5 bases). Germline CDR1 reads SGHTA; CDR2 reads FQGTGA. V shed 6 bases and J shed 8 bases, with 20 bases lying between them. The CDR3 totals 15 residues. The DNA of the CDR3 is TGTGCCAGCAGTCCGGAAGGGGTGGGCTGGGATGAGCAGTTCTTC. It translates to CASSPEGVGWDEQFF. The full variable domain, its missing parts supplied by reference TRBV7-3 and TRBJ2-1, is GAGVSQTPSNKVTEKGKYVELRCDPISGHTALYWYRQSLGQGPEFLIYFQGTGAADDSGLPNDRFFAVRPEGSVSTLKIQRTERGDSAVYLCASSPEGVGWDEQFFGPGTRLTVL.

This clone has just one count. This chain uses TRBV3-1 (or the pseudogene TRBV3-2) with TRBJ2-7, with 8 bases fitting TRBD2. The CDR3 runs 14 residues. CDR1 LGHDT and CDR2 YNNKEL come from the germline V gene (reference sequence). V shed 7 bases, J shed 1 base, and the junction held 6 bases outside the gene matches. The DNA of the CDR3 is TGTGCCAGCACCCCGGGAGGGCTATCCTACGAGCAGTACTTC. It yields the protein CASTPGGLSYEQYF.

V gene TRBV28 combines with J gene TRBJ2-7; the D gene is possibly TRBD2 (6 bases). The length of the CDR3 is 17 residues. Germline V gene data show CDR1 as MDHEN and CDR2 as SYDVKM. The V and J ends lost 6 bases and 3 bases respectively, with 24 bases between them. CDR3 residues: CASRVVLTGSGVYEQYF. The CDR3 nucleotides are TGTGCCAGCAGGGTCGTGTTGACGGGTTCGGGGGTCTACGAGCAGTACTTC.

V gene TRBV10-2 combines with J gene TRBJ2-5; D perhaps matches TRBD2 (5 bases). This CDR3 is 14 amino acids long. Trimming cost V 6 bases and J 2 bases, with 13 bases left between them. Per germline, CDR1 WSHSY and CDR2 SAAADI. The CDR3 coding sequence is TGCGCCAGCAGCGAGGATGGCGGGCAAGAGACCCAGTACTTC. Protein sequence: CASSEDGGQETQYF.

This clone came up a few times. The CDR3 sequence is CASSLPADYGYTF. The CDR3 bases are TGTGCCAGCAGCCTCCCCGCGGACTATGGCTACACCTTC. This chain links TRBV7-9 with TRBJ1-2; D gene ambiguous. Germline V gene data show CDR1 as SEHNR and CDR2 as FQNEAQ (reference sequence). The CDR3 covers 13 residues. Trimming shortened V by 5 bases and J by 3 bases, and 10 bases separated the two germline ends.

J is TRBJ2-5 and V is TRBV11-2; maybe TRBD1 (5 bases). The V gene's germline CDR1 is SGHAT and CDR2 FQNNGV. The CDR3 loop spans 16 amino acids. V lost 1 base, J lost 4 bases, and 16 bases lay in between. The CDR3 loop reads CASSLAAGRSLETQYF. CDR3 DNA sequence: TGTGCCAGCAGCTTAGCCGCAGGGCGCTCTTTAGAGACCCAGTACTTC.

This chain connects TRBV18 to TRBJ2-2; D is possibly TRBD1 (6 bases). Germline V gene sequence: CDR1 KGHSH, CDR2 LQKENI. The CDR3 covers 17 residues. Deletions cut 0 bases from V and 0 bases from J, with 11 bases between. CDR3 residues: CASSPPGGGPNTGELFF. CDR3 nucleotide sequence: TGTGCCAGCTCACCACCGGGTGGGGGCCCGAACACCGGGGAGCTGTTTTTT.

This clone appeared once. The chain is built from TRBV5-1 and TRBJ2-7; 12 bases match TRBD2. CDR1 and CDR2 from the germline V gene are SGHRS and YFSETQ. This CDR3 is 15 amino acids long. V trimming: 4 bases; J trimming: 7 bases; junction bases outside the gene matches: 9. The CDR3 DNA reads TGCGCCAGCAGCACCCGACTAGCGGGAGAGGGTGAGCAGTACTTC. As protein: CASSTRLAGEGEQYF.

The chain couples TRBV27 to TRBJ2-1, with 7 bases that match TRBD2. Germline loops: CDR1 MNHEY, CDR2 SMNVEV (reference sequence). Trimming took 5 bases from V and 5 from J; bases not matched to a gene: 12. CDR3 length equals 16 residues. The CDR3 bases are TGTGCCAGCAGTCCGTGGGGGGGTTTTCGCGACAATGAGCAGTTCTTC. It yields the protein CASSPWGGFRDNEQFF.

The gene calls are TRBV2 and TRBJ1-5; 8 bases match TRBD1. With V trimmed by 3 bases and J by 2 bases, 0 bases remained unmatched. This CDR3 has 14 amino acids. The germline gives CDR1 SNHLY, CDR2 FYNNEI. The CDR3 DNA sequence: TGTGCCAGCAGTGAGGACAGGGGCAATCAGCCCCAGCATTTT. It codes for CASSEDRGNQPQHF.

The CDR3 coding sequence is TGTGCCAGCTCATCCCAAGGCACAGATACGCAGTATTTT. It codes for CASSSQGTDTQYF. The V call is TRBV18, the J call TRBJ2-3; no firm D call. Trimming shortened V by 5 bases and J by 1 base, and 7 bases separated the two germline ends. CDR1 is KGHSH, CDR2 LQKENI, per germline. The CDR3 consists of 13 residues.

This clone was seen once. The chain links TRBV29-1 to TRBJ2-3, with D uncertain. Germline CDR1 SQVTM, CDR2 ANQGSEA. This CDR3 is built from 10 residues. V shed 7 bases and J shed 0 bases, with 2 bases lying between them. DNA of the CDR3: TGCAGCGGAAGCACAGATACGCAGTATTTT. Amino acid sequence: CSGSTDTQYF.

This clone was recorded only once. Written as DNA, the CDR3 is TGTGCCAGCCTTGGGGGACTGGATACGCAGTATTTT. Protein product: CASLGGLDTQYF. V usage is TRBV12-3 or TRBV12-4 and J usage is TRBJ2-3; D is perhaps TRBD2 (6 bases). CDR3 length: 12 residues. V dropped 8 bases and J dropped 6 bases, with 12 bases sitting between them.

The V call is TRBV10-1, the J call TRBJ2-7, with D possibly being TRBD1 or TRBD2 (5 bases each). Germline loops: CDR1 WNHNN, CDR2 SYGVQD (reference sequence). CDR3 length: 12 residues. Trimming removed 2 bases from V and 12 bases from J, with 14 bases in between. The CDR3 DNA sequence: TGCGCCAGCAGTGAGGGTCTGGGGGTGGTGTACTTC. It specifies CASSEGLGVVYF.

This chain's CDR3 is CASSYRSGRALYEQYF. CDR3 in DNA: TGTGCCAGCAGTTACCGTAGCGGGAGGGCCCTCTACGAGCAGTACTTC. This chain connects TRBV6-6 to TRBJ2-7; 11 nucleotides match TRBD2. Germline CDR1 is MNHNY and CDR2 is SVGAGI (reference sequence). V shed 2 bases and J 3 bases; nucleotides not matched to a gene: 6. The CDR3 covers 16 residues.

V gene TRBV7-3 combines with J gene TRBJ2-5; D is unresolved. CDR3 length: 13 residues. The germline V and J ends were trimmed by 5 bases and 5 bases, with 12 bases remaining between them. Germline loops: CDR1 SGHTA, CDR2 FQGTGA. CDR3 in amino acids: CASSPGRSETQYF. The CDR3 DNA reads TGTGCCAGCAGCCCCGGCCGTTCGGAGACCCAGTACTTC.

J is TRBJ2-2 and V is TRBV4-2, with a possible D match to TRBD2 (7 bases). The CDR3 has 15 amino acids. Germline loops: CDR1 LGHNA, CDR2 YNFKEQ. Trimming left V 6 bases short and J 7 bases short, with 18 bases between. DNA for the CDR3: TGTGCCAGCAGTCCCTGGGGGGGGACAAACGGGGAGCTGTTTTTT. Protein: CASSPWGGTNGELFF.

This sequence joins TRBV28 and TRBJ1-1, with D possibly being TRBD1 (5 bases). V was trimmed by 5 bases and J by 3 bases, leaving 13 bases between them. The CDR3 spans 14 residues. Germline lookup yields CDR1 MDHEN and CDR2 SYDVKM. DNA for the CDR3: TGTGCCAGCAGTCCGCCGGGACCCGACACTGAAGCTTTCTTT. This encodes CASSPPGPDTEAFF.